This is a list of T cell receptor beta chains from one sample in a study of cytomegalovirus exposure and HLA in healthy donors. Using immunoSEQ multiplex PCR, the repertoire was profiled, and TCRdb retains in-frame clones only, with some absent. Of 120,000 or so clones listed, 86% were seen once; the top ten hold roughly 5%. The specimen sequenced was PBMCs. All receptors come from a man between 18 and 35 years old in good health and CMV-seronegative. The CDR3 runs from the conserved cysteine through the conserved F or W. D genes are given only for firm matches. For some rows the clone size is stated as once, few or many, or as a class when expanded; others skip it.

J: TRBJ2-1; D: -; size: -; V: TRBV5-5; DNA: TGTGCCAGCAGCCTACGGACTGGGCGGTCCTACAATGAGCAGTTCTTC; CDR3: CASSLRTGRSYNEQFF
J: TRBJ1-3; D: TRBD1; size: -; V: TRBV2; DNA: TGTGCCAGCAGGGGACAGGGACTCACTTCTGGAAACACCATATATTTT; CDR3: CASRGQGLTSGNTIYF
J: TRBJ2-7; D: TRBD1; size: few; V: TRBV6-1; DNA: TGTGCCAGCAAGTTGACAGGGGGCGAGGCCTACGAGCAGTACTTC; CDR3: CASKLTGGEAYEQYF
J: TRBJ1-4; D: -; size: -; V: TRBV30; DNA: TGTGCCTGGAGAGGACACCTTGGGGGGGGTGAAAAACTGTTTTTT; CDR3: CAWRGHLGGGEKLFF
J: TRBJ1-2; D: TRBD1; size: few; V: TRBV30; DNA: TGTGCCTGGAGTGTAAGGACAGGGGTCGGCTACACCTTC; CDR3: CAWSVRTGVGYTF
J: TRBJ1-2; D: -; size: -; V: TRBV13; DNA: TGTGCCAGCAGCTTAACCCGGGTAAACTATGGCTACACCTTC; CDR3: CASSLTRVNYGYTF
J: TRBJ1-1; D: -; size: -; V: TRBV27; DNA: TGTGCCAGCAGTTCCCAGGGGAACACTGAAGCTTTCTTT; CDR3: CASSSQGNTEAFF
J: TRBJ1-5; D: -; size: -; V: TRBV9; DNA: TGTGCCAGCAGCGCCGCGGGGAGCAATCAGCCCCAGCATTTT; CDR3: CASSAAGSNQPQHF
J: TRBJ2-7; D: -; size: -; V: TRBV18; DNA: TGTGCCAGCTCACCAGCTTCGGGCGAGCAGTACTTC; CDR3: CASSPASGEQYF
J: TRBJ2-1; D: TRBD1; size: once; V: TRBV7-9; DNA: TGTGCCAGCAGCTCCGAGGCCCCCGGGACAGGGGTTGAGCAGTTCTTC; CDR3: CASSSEAPGTGVEQFF
J: TRBJ2-3; D: TRBD2; size: -; V: TRBV6-4; DNA: TGTGCCAGCAGTGACGGGACTAGCGGCACAGATACGCAGTATTTT; CDR3: CASSDGTSGTDTQYF
J: TRBJ2-3; D: TRBD2; size: -; V: TRBV4-2; DNA: TGTGCCAGCAGCCCTGGGACTAGCGAGGATACGCAGTATTTT; CDR3: CASSPGTSEDTQYF
J: TRBJ2-6; D: -; size: -; V: TRBV6-6; DNA: TGTGCCAGCAGCCAGCCAGGGCTCTCTGGGGCCAACGTCCTGACTTTC; CDR3: CASSQPGLSGANVLTF
J: TRBJ2-3; D: TRBD2; size: -; V: TRBV29-1; DNA: TGCAGCGCAGGGACTAGCGGGAGGGGCACAGATACGCAGTATTTT; CDR3: CSAGTSGRGTDTQYF
J: TRBJ1-1; D: TRBD1; size: -; V: TRBV5-4; DNA: TGTGCCAGCAGCTTGGTATTATTGGGACAGTTGAACACTGAAGCTTTCTTT; CDR3: CASSLVLLGQLNTEAFF
J: TRBJ2-7; D: -; size: once; V: TRBV15; DNA: TGTGCCACCAGCCCCGGGGTAAATTCCTACGAGCAGTACTTC; CDR3: CATSPGVNSYEQYF
J: TRBJ1-1; D: -; size: -; V: TRBV6-5; DNA: TGTGCCAGCAGTTACTCGGGGCGGCCCGGGGAAGCTTTCTTT; CDR3: CASSYSGRPGEAFF
J: TRBJ1-5; D: -; size: -; V: TRBV13; DNA: TGTGCCAGCACCCCTCCTTCATCGGAGGGCAATCAGCCCCAGCATTTT; CDR3: CASTPPSSEGNQPQHF
J: TRBJ1-1; D: -; size: -; V: TRBV4-2; DNA: TGTGCCAGCAGCCAAGGTGGGACTTCCCCTGTGGCTTTCTTT; CDR3: CASSQGGTSPVAFF
J: TRBJ1-1; D: -; size: -; V: TRBV7-8; DNA: TGTGCCAGCAGCTCCGTCACAAGCAGGCTCGCTCAAGCTTTCTTT; CDR3: CASSSVTSRLAQAFF
J: TRBJ2-7; D: TRBD1; size: -; V: TRBV6-1; DNA: TGTGCCAGCAGTAACGGACAGGTAGGGTACGAGCAGTACTTC; CDR3: CASSNGQVGYEQYF
J: TRBJ1-2; D: TRBD1; size: -; V: TRBV5-1; DNA: TGCGCCAGCAGCTTGTTAGGGACAGCCATCTATGGCTACACCTTC; CDR3: CASSLLGTAIYGYTF
J: TRBJ1-2; D: -; size: few; V: TRBV30; DNA: TGTGCCTGGGGGTACCCCACAGGGAACTATGGCTACACCTTC; CDR3: CAWGYPTGNYGYTF
J: TRBJ1-2; D: -; size: -; V: TRBV11-2; DNA: TGTGCCAGCAGCCCGGAGGGTTTTAGCTATGGCTACACCTTC; CDR3: CASSPEGFSYGYTF
J: TRBJ1-2; D: TRBD1; size: -; V: TRBV9; DNA: TGTGCCAGCAGCAATCCGGACAGGGGCGACTATGGCTACACCTTC; CDR3: CASSNPDRGDYGYTF
J: TRBJ2-5; D: TRBD1; size: -; V: TRBV7-6; DNA: TGTGCCAGCAGCCCCCAGACAGGGATCCAAGAGACCCAGTACTTC; CDR3: CASSPQTGIQETQYF
J: TRBJ2-7; D: TRBD1; size: -; V: TRBV5-1; DNA: TGCGCCAGCAGCTTGGGGACCGGGACAGGCTACGAGCAGTACTTC; CDR3: CASSLGTGTGYEQYF
J: TRBJ2-2; D: -; size: few; V: TRBV18; DNA: TGTGCCAGCTCCATGGCCACCGGGGAGCTGTTTTTT; CDR3: CASSMATGELFF
J: TRBJ1-1; D: TRBD1; size: -; V: TRBV11-2; DNA: TGTGCCAGCAGCCCAGAAGCCGGGACAGTGAACACTGAAGCTTTCTTT; CDR3: CASSPEAGTVNTEAFF
J: TRBJ1-2; D: -; size: -; V: TRBV5-4; DNA: TGTGCCAGCAGCCCCGGGACATTGCTAGTGGGCTACACCTTC; CDR3: CASSPGTLLVGYTF
J: TRBJ2-7; D: -; size: -; V: TRBV18; DNA: TGTGCCAGCTCACCGACCGGGGTCTCCCACGAGCAGTACTTC; CDR3: CASSPTGVSHEQYF
J: TRBJ1-2; D: -; size: -; V: TRBV9; DNA: TGTGCCAGCAGCGTAGTAGGCGGAGGCTACACCTTC; CDR3: CASSVVGGGYTF
J: TRBJ2-5; D: TRBD1; size: -; V: TRBV6-5; DNA: TGTGCCAGCTCCCGGGACAGGGAGACCCAGTACTTC; CDR3: CASSRDRETQYF
J: TRBJ2-3; D: -; size: once; V: TRBV2; DNA: TGTGCCAGCAGTGACCCCGGCGCAGGCTACACAGATACGCAGTATTTT; CDR3: CASSDPGAGYTDTQYF
J: TRBJ1-3; D: -; size: -; V: TRBV27; DNA: TGTGCCAGCAGTTCCGAGAACACCATATATTTT; CDR3: CASSSENTIYF
J: TRBJ2-7; D: TRBD2; size: -; V: TRBV30; DNA: TGTGCCTGGAGTGTATTCCCCCTAGCGGGCGACTCCTACGAGCAGTACTTC; CDR3: CAWSVFPLAGDSYEQYF
J: TRBJ2-4; D: TRBD1; size: -; V: TRBV7-9; DNA: TGTGCCAGCAGCGGGACAGGGGGCGCGGCCAAAAACATTCAGTACTTC; CDR3: CASSGTGGAAKNIQYF
J: TRBJ1-5; D: TRBD1; size: -; V: TRBV6-5; DNA: TGTGCCAGCAGCTCGGGACAGGGGTTAGATCAGCCCCAGCATTTT; CDR3: CASSSGQGLDQPQHF
J: TRBJ2-7; D: TRBD2; size: -; V: TRBV11-2; DNA: TGTGCCAGCAGCTTAGACGGGACTAGCGGGAGTTACGAGCAGTACTTC; CDR3: CASSLDGTSGSYEQYF
J: TRBJ1-5; D: TRBD1; size: -; V: TRBV10-1; DNA: TGCGCCAGCAGAAGCGACAGGGCGGATAGCAATCAGCCCCAGCATTTT; CDR3: CASRSDRADSNQPQHF
J: TRBJ2-1; D: TRBD1; size: -; V: TRBV10-1; DNA: TGCGCCAGCAGTGCTACGACCTTGGACAGGGGCAATGAGCAGTTCTTC; CDR3: CASSATTLDRGNEQFF
J: TRBJ2-7; D: -; size: -; V: TRBV6-1; DNA: TGTGCCAGCAGTGACCCGACAGAGCAGTACTTC; CDR3: CASSDPTEQYF
J: TRBJ1-5; D: -; size: few; V: TRBV12-5; DNA: TGTGCTAGTGGTCACGGGGAGCCCCAGCATTTT; CDR3: CASGHGEPQHF